These 21 T cell receptor beta chains were all obtained from the same sample, sequenced in a study of OX40 agonist ivuxolimab in advanced cancers. Generated by immunoSEQ multiplex PCR, the TCRdb table keeps only in-frame clones and is missing some. The sample shows 53,000 or so clones, approximately 88% of them seen only once. Specimen: CD4+ or CD8+ T cells sorted from blood, collected in a trial of the OX40 agonist ivuxolimab. The source of these receptors is an adult with an advanced solid tumor such as melanoma, head and neck, liver or kidney cancer.

This rearrangement joins TRBV27 to TRBJ1-4; D gene ambiguous. There are 16 residues in the CDR3. The germline CDR1 and CDR2 sequences are MNHEY and SMNVEV (reference sequence). Between the trimmed V and J ends, which lost 2 bases and 5 bases, there was a span of 15 bases. CDR3 coding DNA: TGTGCCAGCAGTTTAGTGGCGACACGCGAAAATGAAAAACTGTTTTTT. Its protein product is CASSLVATRENEKLFF.

The CDR3 sequence: CASSFAPGVANEQFF. CDR3 DNA: TGCGCCAGCAGCTTCGCCCCGGGAGTTGCCAATGAGCAGTTCTTC. This chain uses TRBV5-1 with TRBJ2-1, with D possibly TRBD2 on 6 matching bases. Germline assignment: CDR1 SGHRS and CDR2 YFSETQ. Deletions cut 2 bases from V and 6 bases from J, with 15 bases between. There are 15 residues in the CDR3.

This clone has just a few counts. The chain has TRBV13 and TRBJ2-7; TRBD1 might be the D (6 bases). Germline CDR1 and CDR2: PRHDT and FYEKMQ (reference sequence). The CDR3 totals 18 residues. Trimming shortened V by 1 base and J by 6 bases, and 25 bases separated the two germline ends. The CDR3 is CASSLVVGGVAGESEQYF. CDR3 nucleotides: TGTGCCAGCAGCTTAGTTGTTGGTGGGGTCGCAGGGGAGAGCGAGCAGTACTTC. Combining the CDR3 with reference TRBV13 and TRBJ2-7 gives the whole variable domain AAGVIQSPRHLIKEKRETATLKCYPIPRHDTVYWYQQGPGQDPQFLISFYEKMQSDKGSIPDRFSAQQFSDYHSELNMSSLELGDSALYFCASSLVVGGVAGESEQYFGPGTRLTVT.

This clone was observed a single time. A junction boundary mismatches the germline segment, possibly from a read error. The sample contains more than one DNA sequence encoding this CDR3. The chain combines TRBV29-1 with TRBJ2-2; D may be TRBD1 (6 bases). CDR1 and CDR2 from the germline V gene are SQVTM and ANQGSEA. The CDR3 is made up of 13 amino acids. Written as DNA, the CDR3 is TGCAGCGTTGAAGCCCAGGGGATCGGGGAGCTGTTCTTT. Its translation: CSVEAQGIGELFF.

The rearrangement links TRBV19 to TRBJ1-1; D call uncertain. Germline lookup yields CDR1 LNHDA and CDR2 SQIVND (reference sequence). The CDR3 runs 16 residues. The V gene lost 3 bases and the J gene lost 1 base, with 15 bases spanning the gap. Written as DNA, the CDR3 is TGTGCCAGTAGTATCAACCCCAGCACACCGAACACTGAAGCTTTCTTT. Protein: CASSINPSTPNTEAFF. The variable domain in full, with the rest retrieved from reference TRBV19 and TRBJ1-1, is DGGITQSPKYLFRKEGQNVTLSCEQNLNHDAMYWYRQDPGQGLRLIYYSQIVNDFQKGDIAEGYSVSREKKESFPLTVTSAQKNPTAFYLCASSINPSTPNTEAFFGQGTRLTVV.

This clone was detected once. This chain connects TRBV5-6 to TRBJ2-7; D is ambiguous. CDR1 and CDR2 (germline): SGHDT, YYEEEE. The CDR3 consists of 13 residues. V gave up 1 base and J gave up 2 bases, with 7 bases separating them. The CDR3 protein is CASSLFPPYEQYF. In DNA, the CDR3 is TGTGCCAGCAGCTTGTTCCCCCCCTACGAGCAGTACTTC.

This clone was recorded a few times. CDR3 nucleotides: TGTGCCAGCAGGCCCGAATTCAGTGGCACAGATACGCAGTATTTT. It yields the protein CASRPEFSGTDTQYF. V usage is TRBV27 and J usage is TRBJ2-3; no reliable D call. CDR1 and CDR2 from the germline V gene are MNHEY and SMNVEV (reference sequence). V was trimmed by 6 bases and J by 1 base, leaving 14 bases between them. The CDR3 runs 15 residues.

The chain couples TRBV13 to TRBJ2-3, with unresolved D. Germline assignment: CDR1 PRHDT and CDR2 FYEKMQ (reference sequence). The CDR3 has 14 amino acids. Trimming removed 2 bases at V and 0 bases at J, with 6 bases between. The CDR3 is CASSLQVSTDTQYF. The CDR3 DNA follows: TGTGCCAGCAGCTTACAGGTTAGCACAGATACGCAGTATTTT.

The V and J genes are TRBV6-6 and TRBJ1-2; D not resolved. CDR1 and CDR2 (germline): MNHNY, SVGAGI (reference sequence). The CDR3 loop spans 12 amino acids. V lost 5 bases to trimming and J lost 5 bases, with 9 bases between them. The DNA of the CDR3 is TGTGCCAGCAGTGCAGGTGATTATGGCTACACCTTC. Translating gives CASSAGDYGYTF.

The chain has TRBV7-8 and TRBJ2-2; possibly TRBD2 for D (5 bases). CDR1 is SGHVS and CDR2 is FQNEAQ in the germline V gene. This CDR3 contains 15 residues. Trimming removed 5 bases from V and 2 bases from J, with 12 bases in between. The CDR3 here is CASSLRTSNTGELFF. DNA of the CDR3: TGTGCCAGCAGCCTCCGGACTTCTAACACCGGGGAGCTGTTTTTT.

This chain uses TRBV7-9 with TRBJ2-7, with D maybe TRBD1 (5 bases). Germline V gene lookup returns CDR1 SEHNR and CDR2 FQNEAQ (reference sequence). V was trimmed by 1 base and J by 0 bases, leaving 22 bases between them. The CDR3 is made up of 19 amino acids. This CDR3 is CASSLVIALSGKISYEQYF. In nucleotides, the CDR3 is TGTGCCAGCAGCTTAGTGATTGCGCTTTCAGGGAAGATCTCCTACGAGCAGTACTTC. Based on the CDR3 plus reference TRBV7-9 and TRBJ2-7, the full variable domain is DTGVSQNPRHKITKRGQNVTFRCDPISEHNRLYWYRQTLGQGPEFLTYFQNEAQLEKSRLLSDRFSAERPKGSFSTLEIQRTEQGDSAMYLCASSLVIALSGKISYEQYFGPGTRLTVT.

The CDR3 coding sequence is TGTGCCAGCAGCACAAGGGACAGCCTCGTGGGGGGCTACACCTTC. It yields the protein CASSTRDSLVGGYTF. The chain employs TRBV7-9 and TRBJ1-2; 7 nucleotides line up with TRBD1. Germline CDR1 is SEHNR and CDR2 is FQNEAQ (reference sequence). V shed 5 bases, J shed 8 bases, and the junction held 14 bases outside the gene matches. The CDR3 length is 15 residues.

The chain recombines TRBV7-8 with TRBJ1-2; no firm D call. This CDR3 region has 14 residues. Germline lookup yields CDR1 SGHVS and CDR2 FQNEAQ. V lost 1 base and J lost 4, with 10 bases in between. This CDR3 is CASSLGAGVYGYTF. CDR3 nucleotide sequence: TGTGCCAGCAGCTTAGGGGCCGGAGTCTATGGCTACACCTTC.

This clone was seen a handful of times. The rearrangement joins TRBV10-1 to TRBJ2-3; D uncertain. CDR1 WNHNN and CDR2 SYGVQD come from the germline V gene (reference sequence). This CDR3 has 11 residues. Trimming removed 8 bases from V and 0 bases from J, with 3 bases in between. CDR3 in DNA: TGCGCCAGCGGTAGCACAGATACGCAGTATTTT. As protein: CASGSTDTQYF.

This chain connects TRBV7-6 to TRBJ2-3; 9 bases align to TRBD2. This CDR3 region has 16 residues. V was pared by 1 base and J by 4 bases, with 6 bases of the junction left unmatched. In germline, CDR1 is SGHVS, CDR2 FNYEAQ. CDR3 in DNA: TGTGCCAGCAGCTTAGGAGGCGGGAGGGTGTCAGATACGCAGTATTTT. Translated, it gives CASSLGGGRVSDTQYF.

This clone was seen a single time. This chain uses TRBV6-4 with TRBJ2-3, with 9 bases fitting TRBD1. Germline V gene data show CDR1 as MRHNA and CDR2 as SNTAGT. J lost 3 bases, V lost 6 bases, and 10 bases had no gene match. The CDR3 totals 16 residues. The CDR3 DNA is TGTGCCAGCAGCTACACAGGGGGCATTGGGACAGATACGCAGTATTTT. Amino acids: CASSYTGGIGTDTQYF.

The chain joins TRBV27 to TRBJ2-3, with D possibly TRBD2 on 5 matching bases. CDR3 size: 14 residues. CDR1 is MNHEY and CDR2 is SMNVEV in the germline V gene (reference sequence). Trimming cost V 7 bases and J 1 base, with 12 bases left between them. In DNA form, the CDR3 reads TGTGCCAGCATGACGGGGATGGGCACAGATACGCAGTATTTT. Translation gives CASMTGMGTDTQYF.

The V call is TRBV6-1, the J call TRBJ2-1; D not resolved. The CDR3 contains 13 residues. With 5 bases removed from V and 5 bases from J, the gap between germline ends came to 10 bases. Germline V lookup: CDR1 MNHNS, CDR2 SASEGT. Here the CDR3 DNA reads TGTGCCAGCAGTCGATTTACGAACAATGAGCAGTTCTTC. As protein: CASSRFTNNEQFF.

The count of this clone is one. J is TRBJ2-7 and V is TRBV6-6; D is unresolved. Looked up from germline, CDR1 is MNHNY and CDR2 is SVGAGI (reference sequence). The CDR3 is made up of 11 amino acids. Trimming left V 5 bases short and J 4 bases short, with 6 bases between. The CDR3 DNA reads as TGTGCCAGCAGTCCAAAGTACGAGCAGTACTTC. Protein: CASSPKYEQYF.

As concerns this clone: Compared with germline, one end of the junction differs, possibly owing to a read error. V gene TRBV9 combines with J gene TRBJ2-7; 8 nucleotides line up with TRBD2. Germline CDR1 and CDR2: SGDLS and YYNGEE. The CDR3 has 15 residues. CDR3 amino acids: CASSVGGTSHYEQCF. The CDR3, as DNA: TGTGCCAGCAGCGTAGGTGGGACTAGTCACTACGAGCAGTGCTTC.

The chain carries TRBV6-6 and TRBJ2-5; D call uncertain. The CDR3 loop spans 14 amino acids. Looked up from germline, CDR1 is MNHNY and CDR2 is SVGAGI (reference sequence). V lost 0 bases, J lost 4 bases, and 9 bases lay in between. The CDR3 is CASSYSWLLETQYF. The DNA of the CDR3 is TGTGCCAGCAGTTACTCCTGGCTGCTAGAGACCCAGTACTTC.